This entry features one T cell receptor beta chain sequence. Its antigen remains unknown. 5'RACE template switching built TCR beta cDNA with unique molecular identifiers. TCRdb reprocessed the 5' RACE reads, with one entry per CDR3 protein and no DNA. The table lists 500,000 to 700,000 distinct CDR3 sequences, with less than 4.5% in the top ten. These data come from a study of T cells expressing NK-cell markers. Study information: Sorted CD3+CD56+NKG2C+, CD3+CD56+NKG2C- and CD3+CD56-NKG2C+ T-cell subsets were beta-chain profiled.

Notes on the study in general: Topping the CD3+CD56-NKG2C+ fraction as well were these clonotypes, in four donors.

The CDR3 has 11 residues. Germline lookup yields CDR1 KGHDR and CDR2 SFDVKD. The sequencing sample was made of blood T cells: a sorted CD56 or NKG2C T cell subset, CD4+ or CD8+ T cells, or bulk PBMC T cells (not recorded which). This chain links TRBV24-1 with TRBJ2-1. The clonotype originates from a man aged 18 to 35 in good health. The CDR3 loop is CATSDWTDVVF.